The 3 T cell receptor beta chains presented below share a single source sample, sequenced in a study of naive and memory T cell subsets. Sample treatment: skin biopsy from PPD injection site in Mantoux-positive individual. A UMI-containing oligonucleotide was joined by 3' ligation to the TCR cDNA template. Four PCR rounds used nested alpha and beta constant region primers plus the SP2 primer. TCRdb processed the UMI-ligation and nested PCR reads anew with MiXCR; each CDR3 protein has one entry. The sample has around 33,000 distinct CDR3 sequences; roughly 7.3% are singletons. Sequenced here: skin, sampled from a tuberculin skin test site. The receptors were gathered from an adult in good health.

Many counts were recorded for this clonotype. CDR3 DNA sequence: TGTGCCAGCAGTGAACAGGGGGAATCCTACGAGCAGTACTTC. Residues: CASSEQGESYEQYF. V and J are TRBV2 and TRBJ2-7; 7 bases map to TRBD1. Germline V gene data show CDR1 as SNHLY and CDR2 as FYNNEI. The CDR3 has 14 residues. Unmatched junction bases numbered 2, after V lost 2 bases and J lost 1 base.

By sample fraction, this clonotype is medium-sized (0.01 to 0.1%). The chain uses TRBV7-2 and TRBJ2-6; D is ambiguous. The germline gives CDR1 SGHTA, CDR2 FQGNSA. The germline V and J ends were trimmed by 3 bases and 0 bases, with 12 bases remaining between them. The CDR3 consists of 17 residues. The CDR3 region is CASSFQALTSGANVLTF. The CDR3 DNA sequence: TGTGCCAGCAGCTTTCAGGCCCTAACCTCTGGGGCCAACGTCCTGACTTTC.

There are many counts of this clonotype. The chain couples TRBV29-1 to TRBJ1-2; perhaps TRBD1 as D (5 bases). Trimming pared 2 bases from V and 3 bases from J, leaving 10 bases between. The length of the CDR3 is 13 residues. Germline loops: CDR1 SQVTM, CDR2 ANQGSEA. Written as DNA, the CDR3 is TGCAGCGTTGAAAGGGGTATGGACTATGGCTACACCTTC. Translation: CSVERGMDYGYTF.